This T cell receptor (beta chain) is from a study of response to subunit inactivated influenza vaccine. Study outcomes and limitations: Authors suggested that a seasonal influenza vaccination recruits few new T cells each time.

Germline CDR1 is DFQATT and CDR2 is SNEGSKA (reference sequence). Between the trimmed V and J ends, which lost 3 bases and 4 bases, there was a span of 12 bases. The CDR3 has 13 residues. This clonotype was found a few times. Antigen unknown. Each CDR3 protein is one row after TCRdb ran MiXCR on the RT-PCR reads. This table has around 500,000 distinct CDR3 sequences, roughly 9.8% appearing once. The source was PBMCs from blood, collected roughly 47 days after vaccination. This sequence was found in a middle-aged man who received an inactivated influenza vaccine. V is TRBV20-1 and J is TRBJ1-2; perhaps TRBD1 as D (5 bases). CDR3 in amino acids: CSARTLGGYGYTF. The CDR3 coding sequence is TGCAGTGCTAGGACCCTTGGGGGCTATGGCTACACCTTC.